These 30 T cell receptor beta chains originate from one sample sequenced in a study of glioma-infiltrating T cells after dendritic cell vaccination. The assay was immunoSEQ multiplex PCR, and TCRdb's table has in-frame clones only and misses some. The repertoire holds just over 95,000 clones, with 75% to 85% as singletons. This material consisted of blood, taken before dendritic cell vaccination. Receptor source: a human donor with glioblastoma.

The V call is TRBV7-6, the J call TRBJ1-6; no clear D gene. V was pared by 2 bases and J by 4 bases, with 6 bases between. Germline V gives CDR1 SGHVS, CDR2 FNYEAQ. This CDR3 is built from 14 residues. The CDR3 coding sequence is TGTGCCAGCAGCTTAAACGGGTATAATTCACCCCTCCACTTT. Translated: CASSLNGYNSPLHF.

The chain has TRBV5-1 and TRBJ2-1, with D perhaps TRBD2 (5 bases). Germline loops: CDR1 SGHRS, CDR2 YFSETQ. This CDR3 has 14 residues. Trimming stripped 3 bases from V and 3 bases from J, with 10 bases between. This chain's CDR3 is CASSSFGNYNEQFF. The CDR3 region has the DNA TGCGCCAGCAGCTCCTTCGGGAACTACAATGAGCAGTTCTTC.

This clone was detected a few times. The chain joins TRBV2 to TRBJ2-7; TRBD1 aligns across 8 bases. The J segment lost 3 bases and the V segment lost 4 bases, leaving 2 bases of the junction unmatched. The germline V gene has CDR1 SNHLY and CDR2 FYNNEI. This CDR3 is built from 13 residues. Here the CDR3 DNA reads TGTGCCAGCAGTGGGACAGGGAACTACGAGCAGTACTTC. As protein: CASSGTGNYEQYF.

In this sample, this clone turned up once. V usage is TRBV7-9 and J usage is TRBJ2-1, with TRBD1 identical over 11 bases. The germline gives CDR1 SEHNR, CDR2 FQNEAQ (reference sequence). This CDR3 is built from 17 residues. V shed 5 bases and J 2 bases; nucleotides not matched to a gene: 8. The CDR3 coding sequence is TGTGCCAGCAGCGTTGCTCCGGGACAGGGGGCCTACAATGAGCAGTTCTTC. Protein: CASSVAPGQGAYNEQFF.

This chain connects TRBV15 to TRBJ1-2, with D unclear. Germline CDR1 reads LNHNV; CDR2 reads YYDKDF (reference sequence). The CDR3 contains 16 residues. The V and J ends lost 7 bases and 0 bases respectively, with 18 bases between them. CDR3 region: CATTPAGGATNYGYTF. CDR3 coding DNA: TGTGCCACCACCCCCGCCGGAGGAGCTACTAACTATGGCTACACCTTC.

V is TRBV10-2 and J is TRBJ2-5; 9 nucleotides match TRBD2. V lost 7 bases to trimming and J lost 6 bases; unmatched junction nucleotides: 6. Germline-derived CDR1 and CDR2 are WSHSY and SAAADI. The CDR3 consists of 13 residues. The CDR3 is CASMGTSKKTQYF. Written as DNA, the CDR3 is TGCGCCAGCATGGGGACTAGCAAAAAGACCCAGTACTTC.

This chain uses TRBV28 with TRBJ1-2; D call uncertain. There are 16 residues in the CDR3. Trimming took 5 bases from V and 4 from J, leaving 20 bases between them. In germline, CDR1 is MDHEN, CDR2 SYDVKM. Here the CDR3 reads CASSDSIARAFYGYTF. CDR3 in DNA: TGTGCCAGCAGTGACTCGATAGCGAGGGCGTTCTATGGCTACACCTTC.

This sequence joins TRBV10-3 and TRBJ2-5; 9 nucleotides align to TRBD2. V lost 4 bases, J lost 5 bases, and 8 bases stayed unmatched. From germline, CDR1 is ENHRY and CDR2 SYGVKD. The CDR3 spans 15 residues. The CDR3 bases are TGTGCCATCAGTGGGGGCCTAGCGGGGATGGAGACCCAGTACTTC. Its translation: CAISGGLAGMETQYF.

The chain combines TRBV2 with TRBJ2-2; 7 bases are a match to TRBD1. Germline V lookup: CDR1 SNHLY, CDR2 FYNNEI. J lost 7 bases, V lost 8 bases, and 10 bases had no gene match. The CDR3 is 14 amino acids. The CDR3 loop reads CASGMWTGLGELFF. In DNA, the CDR3 is TGTGCCAGCGGGATGTGGACAGGCCTCGGGGAGCTGTTTTTT.

The rearrangement joins TRBV2 to TRBJ1-1, with a weak D call TRBD1 (6 bases). CDR1 and CDR2 (germline): SNHLY, FYNNEI. Between the trimmed V and J ends, which lost 6 bases and 4 bases, there was a span of 21 bases. The length of the CDR3 is 16 residues. The CDR3 nucleotides are TGTGCCAGCAGCGGACCGATAGCCACAGGGATCACTGAAGCTTTCTTT. Amino acids: CASSGPIATGITEAFF.

This rearrangement joins TRBV7-9 to TRBJ1-1, with D uncertain. V was trimmed by 3 bases and J by 1 base, leaving 6 bases between them. The germline V gene has CDR1 SEHNR and CDR2 FQNEAQ (reference sequence). CDR3 length: 13 residues. This CDR3 reads CASSLAGNTEAFF. DNA for the CDR3: TGTGCCAGCAGCTTGGCAGGGAACACTGAAGCTTTCTTT.

The chain links TRBV10-3 to TRBJ1-1, with a weak D call TRBD1 (5 bases). V lost 4 bases and J 1 base, leaving 7 bases between the germline ends. This CDR3 has 13 amino acids. In germline, CDR1 is ENHRY, CDR2 SYGVKD. CDR3 in DNA: TGTGCCATCAGTGTCAGGGAGAACACTGAAGCTTTCTTT. This encodes CAISVRENTEAFF.

The V call is TRBV4-1, the J call TRBJ1-1; a weak D match, TRBD1 (5 bases). CDR1 and CDR2 (germline): MGHRA, YSYEKL. Trimming cost V 2 bases and J 0 bases, with 16 bases left between them. This CDR3 spans 17 amino acids. CDR3 in amino acids: CASSQRGRAGMNTEAFF. CDR3 nucleotide sequence: TGCGCCAGCAGCCAAAGGGGCAGGGCAGGGATGAACACTGAAGCTTTCTTT.

The V call is TRBV11-2, the J call TRBJ1-1, with a possible D match to TRBD1 (5 bases). There are 15 residues in the CDR3. Germline CDR1 is SGHAT and CDR2 is FQNNGV. V shed 5 bases and J shed 5 bases, with 18 bases lying between them. This CDR3 reads CASSNAPLGGTEAFF. The CDR3 nucleotides read TGTGCCAGCAGCAACGCCCCTTTGGGGGGGACTGAAGCTTTCTTT.

The chain carries TRBV5-1 and TRBJ2-3; 10 positions match TRBD2. The CDR3 totals 16 residues. Unmatched junction bases numbered 5, after V lost 0 bases and J lost 4 bases. CDR1 SGHRS and CDR2 YFSETQ come from the germline V gene. The CDR3 sequence: CASSLAITSGADTQYF. Written as DNA, the CDR3 is TGCGCCAGCAGCTTGGCAATAACTAGCGGGGCAGATACGCAGTATTTT.

The V gene is TRBV5-1, the J gene TRBJ2-7; TRBD1 matches at 10 bases. Germline CDR1 and CDR2: SGHRS and YFSETQ. V lost 0 bases to trimming and J lost 5 bases; unmatched junction nucleotides: 2. The CDR3 runs 14 residues. This CDR3 reads CASSLGQGAHEQYF. The CDR3 coding sequence is TGCGCCAGCAGCTTGGGACAGGGGGCCCACGAGCAGTACTTC. Based on the CDR3 plus reference TRBV5-1 and TRBJ2-7, the full variable domain is KAGVTQTPRYLIKTRGQQVTLSCSPISGHRSVSWYQQTPGQGLQFLFEYFSETQRNKGNFPGRFSGRQFSNSRSEMNVSTLELGDSALYLCASSLGQGAHEQYFGPGTRLTVT.

The V gene is TRBV5-1, the J gene TRBJ1-2, with unresolved D. Trimming stripped 4 bases from V and 0 bases from J, with 10 bases between. The CDR3 sequence is 14 residues long. CDR1 is SGHRS and CDR2 is YFSETQ in the germline V gene. The CDR3: CASSQSTANYGYTF. For the CDR3, the DNA is TGCGCCAGCAGCCAAAGCACAGCTAACTATGGCTACACCTTC.

This clone was seen only a few times. The rearrangement joins TRBV10-3 to TRBJ1-2; 9 bases align to TRBD1. The CDR3 covers 14 residues. Germline trimming cut 5 bases from V and 6 bases from J; bases unmatched to any gene: 7. Germline V CDR1 and CDR2: ENHRY, SYGVKD. The CDR3 coding sequence is TGTGCCATCAGTACCCTAGGACAGGGGAATGGCTACACCTTC. The encoded protein is CAISTLGQGNGYTF.

This clone was seen repeatedly, ten times or more. This chain connects TRBV5-8 to TRBJ2-1; 7 bases agree with TRBD2. With 3 bases clipped from V and 12 bases from J, the junction kept 12 bases outside the gene matches. CDR1 and CDR2 (germline): SGHTS, YDEGEE. CDR3 length: 14 residues. The CDR3 DNA is TGTGCCAGCAGCTCGACAGTGACTAGCCTTACGCAGTTCTTC. Amino acids: CASSSTVTSLTQFF.

The chain joins TRBV5-1 to TRBJ2-2; D gene uncertain. Trimming stripped 0 bases from V and 3 bases from J, with 9 bases between. Germline CDR1 reads SGHRS; CDR2 reads YFSETQ. This CDR3 contains 15 residues. CDR3 sequence (DNA): TGCGCCAGCAGCTTGGCCGTTCCGGACACCGGGGAGCTGTTTTTT. This translates into CASSLAVPDTGELFF. The whole variable domain, remainder taken from reference TRBV5-1 and TRBJ2-2, is KAGVTQTPRYLIKTRGQQVTLSCSPISGHRSVSWYQQTPGQGLQFLFEYFSETQRNKGNFPGRFSGRQFSNSRSEMNVSTLELGDSALYLCASSLAVPDTGELFFGEGSRLTVL.

This chain links TRBV6-1 with TRBJ1-3, with a weak D call TRBD1 (6 bases). V lost 4 bases, J lost 4 bases, and 11 bases lay in between. The germline V gene has CDR1 MNHNS and CDR2 SASEGT. The CDR3 sequence is 14 residues long. The CDR3 nucleotides read TGTGCCAGCAGTGCGAGCGGACAGGGAAACACCATATATTTT. Protein: CASSASGQGNTIYF.

The V gene is TRBV6-1, the J gene TRBJ2-7; 11 bases agree with TRBD1. Germline V CDR1 and CDR2: MNHNS, SASEGT. The CDR3 length is 15 residues. V lost 6 bases, J lost 3 bases, and 7 bases stayed unmatched. In DNA form, the CDR3 reads TGTGCCAGCAGCGTCCATGGGACAGGGGGCTACGAGCAGTACTTC. Its protein product is CASSVHGTGGYEQYF.

The V call is TRBV5-4, the J call TRBJ1-1, with D perhaps matching TRBD1 (6 bases). The CDR3 sequence is 13 residues long. V lost 0 bases and J lost 7, with 10 bases in between. The germline V gene encodes CDR1 SGHNT and CDR2 YYREEE (reference sequence). The CDR3 loop is CASSLGTVGEAFF. The CDR3, as DNA: TGTGCCAGCAGCTTGGGGACAGTGGGTGAAGCTTTCTTT.

This clone has a count of ten or more. The chain couples TRBV19 to TRBJ1-1; 8 positions agree with TRBD1. The germline CDR1 and CDR2 sequences are LNHDA and SQIVND (reference sequence). Germline trimming cut 7 bases from V and 4 bases from J; bases unmatched to any gene: 2. The CDR3 loop spans 12 amino acids. CDR3 in DNA: TGTGCCAGTAATACAGGGGGCACTGAAGCTTTCTTT. Encoded protein: CASNTGGTEAFF. The full variable domain, in which reference TRBV19 and TRBJ1-1 provide the parts outside the CDR3, is DGGITQSPKYLFRKEGQNVTLSCEQNLNHDAMYWYRQDPGQGLRLIYYSQIVNDFQKGDIAEGYSVSREKKESFPLTVTSAQKNPTAFYLCASNTGGTEAFFGQGTRLTVV.

This rearrangement joins TRBV5-6 to TRBJ2-7; 8 nucleotides line up with TRBD2. With 4 bases clipped from V and 6 bases from J, the junction kept 9 bases outside the gene matches. This CDR3 comprises 14 residues. The germline V gene has CDR1 SGHDT and CDR2 YYEEEE. The CDR3 coding sequence is TGTGCCAGCAGCATTCCGGGGGGGAGGGGCGAGCAGTACTTC. It encodes CASSIPGGRGEQYF.

This clone appeared a few times. J is TRBJ2-2 and V is TRBV28; 13 bases are shared with TRBD2. V was pared by 5 bases and J by 4 bases, with 7 bases of the junction left unmatched. In germline, CDR1 is MDHEN, CDR2 SYDVKM. The CDR3 contains 17 residues. This CDR3 is CASSPTGLAGVTGELFF. The CDR3 nucleotides read TGTGCCAGCAGTCCAACCGGACTAGCGGGAGTCACCGGGGAGCTGTTTTTT.

The chain couples TRBV6-5 to TRBJ1-2; a weak D match, TRBD1 (5 bases). The germline V gene has CDR1 MNHEY and CDR2 SVGAGI. V was shortened by 3 bases and J by 5 bases, with 13 bases between the two germline ends. The CDR3 runs 14 residues. The CDR3 DNA reads TGTGCCAGCAGTTATACGGGGGGTCGGTATGGCTACACCTTC. It translates to CASSYTGGRYGYTF.

The chain is built from TRBV7-9 and TRBJ1-2, with a possible D match to TRBD1 (5 bases). The V gene's germline CDR1 is SEHNR and CDR2 FQNEAQ (reference sequence). The V end lost 0 bases, the J end lost 10 bases, and 9 bases lay between the germline ends. The length of the CDR3 is 12 residues. The CDR3 reads CASSLASGYYTF. The DNA of the CDR3 is TGTGCCAGCAGCTTAGCCTCAGGGTACTACACCTTC.

The V call is TRBV14, the J call TRBJ2-1; 11 nucleotides agree with TRBD2. Trimming removed 5 bases from V and 7 bases from J; junction bases left unmatched: 7. The CDR3 consists of 15 residues. In germline, CDR1 is SGHDN, CDR2 FVKESK. This CDR3 is CASSTLAGVGNEQFF. The CDR3 DNA sequence: TGTGCCAGCAGCACACTAGCGGGAGTAGGGAATGAGCAGTTCTTC.

This clone showed up just a few times. The gene calls are TRBV27 and TRBJ2-7; a possible D gene is TRBD2 (6 bases). CDR3 length: 15 amino acids. Between the trimmed V and J ends, which lost 2 bases and 6 bases, there was a span of 17 bases. Germline loops: CDR1 MNHEY, CDR2 SMNVEV (reference sequence). CDR3 sequence (DNA): TGTGCCAGCAGTTTAAGTACGCGGGATCTCCTCGAGCAGTACTTC. Encoded protein: CASSLSTRDLLEQYF.